Below, 31 T cell receptor beta chains from the same sample are listed, as sequenced in a study of CXCR3-negative and CXCR3-positive naive CD8 T cells. Libraries of TRB cDNA were made by 5' RACE and carried UMIs. TCRdb reanalyzed the 5' RACE reads and collapses them to one entry per CDR3 protein, without DNA. The data show some 130,000 distinct CDR3 sequences, and the top ten clones hold about 0.3%. Sequencing was carried out using naive CXCR3- CD8+ T cells from blood. Subset specified: CD45RO-CCR7+CD27+CD95- naive CD8+ T cells lacking CXCR3 (TNR3-). The origin of the receptors is a human donor in good health. Some clones in this sample may be carry-over from other donors' samples.

The rearrangement uses TRBV15 and TRBJ2-7. The CDR3 totals 12 residues. Germline V lookup: CDR1 LNHNV, CDR2 YYDKDF (reference sequence). This chain's CDR3 is CATSVFGYEQYF. The variable domain in full, completed from reference TRBV15 and TRBJ2-7, reads DAMVIQNPRYQVTQFGKPVTLSCSQTLNHNVMYWYQQKSSQAPKLLFHYYDKDFNNEADTPDNFQSRRPNTSFCFLDIRSPGLGDTAMYLCATSVFGYEQYFGPGTRLTVT.

The chain is built from TRBV21-1 and TRBJ1-1; TCRdb's assignment of TRBD1 cannot be checked, as there is no DNA. TRBV21-1 is recorded as a pseudogene. The CDR3 length is 15 residues. The CDR3 protein is CASSKRTGARTEAFF.

V gene TRBV9 combines with J gene TRBJ2-3; TCRdb's D gene call, TRBD1, goes unchecked for lack of DNA. The CDR3 spans 16 residues. Per germline, CDR1 SGDLS and CDR2 YYNGEE. CDR3: CASSAMGQKSTDTQYF. Looking up the rest from reference TRBV9 and TRBJ2-3 gives the full variable domain: DSGVTQTPKHLITATGQRVTLRCSPRSGDLSVYWYQQSLDQGLQFLIQYYNGEERAKGNILERFSAQQFPDLHSELNLSSLELGDSALYFCASSAMGQKSTDTQYFGPGTRLTVL.

V is TRBV7-6 and J is TRBJ1-5; as DNA is missing, the TRBD1 call by TCRdb cannot be tested. The CDR3 runs to 13 residues. Germline V lookup: CDR1 SGHVS, CDR2 FNYEAQ. CDR3 residues: CASSLAPGGPQHF.

This chain joins TRBV29-1 and TRBJ2-1; TCRdb's D call of TRBD1 is untestable without DNA. Per the germline V gene, CDR1 is SQVTM and CDR2 is ANQGSEA. The CDR3 runs to 14 residues. Here the CDR3 reads CSVITGDGYNEQFF.

The CDR3 loop reads CSVVAGNSNQPQHF. The chain employs TRBV29-1 and TRBJ1-5; the D call of TRBD1 rests on TCRdb alone, since no DNA is present to check it. CDR3 length equals 14 residues. Germline lookup yields CDR1 SQVTM and CDR2 ANQGSEA.

The rearrangement joins TRBV7-8 to TRBJ2-3; TCRdb's assignment of TRBD1 cannot be checked, as there is no DNA. The germline V gene encodes CDR1 SGHVS and CDR2 FQNEAQ. This CDR3 comprises 16 residues. CDR3 sequence reads: CASSLGSRGPTDTQYF.

The chain recombines TRBV7-2 with TRBJ2-7; TCRdb calls TRBD1, which cannot be checked without DNA. The CDR3 consists of 16 residues. Germline V CDR1 and CDR2: SGHTA, FQGNSA. The CDR3 region is CASSLTAGVLSYEQYF. The variable domain in full, completed from reference TRBV7-2 and TRBJ2-7, reads GAGVSQSPSNKVTEKGKDVELRCDPISGHTALYWYRQSLGQGLEFLIYFQGNSAPDKSGLPSDRFSAERTGGSVSTLTIQRTQQEDSAVYLCASSLTAGVLSYEQYFGPGTRLTVT.

CDR3 amino acids: CASSSLGSWGDTQYF. This sequence joins TRBV12-3 or TRBV12-4 and TRBJ2-3; TCRdb calls TRBD2, which cannot be checked without DNA. CDR3 length: 15 amino acids.

V usage is TRBV29-1 and J usage is TRBJ2-5; TCRdb picks TRBD1, but there is no DNA to check that call. The CDR3 runs 14 residues. CDR1 is SQVTM, CDR2 ANQGSEA, per germline. The CDR3 is CSVEVGPRGETQYF.

CDR3 protein: CASSFRPGSYNEQFF. The J gene is TRBJ2-1, the V gene TRBV28. The CDR3 covers 15 residues. In germline, CDR1 is MDHEN, CDR2 SYDVKM.

This sequence joins TRBV29-1 and TRBJ2-3. CDR3 size: 12 residues. CDR1 and CDR2 from the germline V gene are SQVTM and ANQGSEA. This CDR3 reads CSVDNLTDTQYF.

This sequence joins TRBV7-9 and TRBJ2-2; no DNA is available, so the TRBD1 call from TCRdb remains unchecked. The length of the CDR3 is 18 residues. Germline V gives CDR1 SEHNR, CDR2 FQNEAQ (reference sequence). CDR3 residues: CASSPQQGTARNTGELFF.

The CDR3 spells CAISATDGVQETQYF. The rearrangement uses TRBV10-3 and TRBJ2-5. The germline V gene encodes CDR1 ENHRY and CDR2 SYGVKD. The CDR3 totals 15 residues.

V usage is TRBV20-1 and J usage is TRBJ1-2. The CDR3 extends over 13 amino acids. CDR1 and CDR2 from the germline V gene are DFQATT and SNEGSKA (reference sequence). The CDR3 loop is CSATGRANYGYTF.

The chain links TRBV4-1 to TRBJ2-7; TCRdb returns TRBD2, unconfirmable since there is no DNA. The germline CDR1 and CDR2 sequences are MGHRA and YSYEKL. The CDR3 loop spans 14 amino acids. CDR3 in amino acids: CASSRTSGGYEQYF.

The chain employs TRBV7-9 and TRBJ2-1; the D call of TRBD1 rests on TCRdb alone, since no DNA is present to check it. Per the germline V gene, CDR1 is SEHNR and CDR2 is FQNEAQ (reference sequence). The CDR3 sequence is 17 residues long. CDR3 amino acids: CASSLHLRGSSYNEQFF.

This sequence joins TRBV4-1 and TRBJ1-1; the TCRdb D gene call, TRBD1, has no DNA to confirm it. Germline loops: CDR1 MGHRA, CDR2 YSYEKL. The CDR3 sequence is 15 residues long. The CDR3 spells CASSHQGGLYTEAFF.

The gene calls are TRBV13 and TRBJ2-5; TCRdb proposes TRBD1, but this gene call is untestable without DNA. The germline CDR1 and CDR2 sequences are PRHDT and FYEKMQ (reference sequence). CDR3 length: 15 amino acids. CDR3 amino acids: CASSIEDRLQETQYF.

The gene calls are TRBV29-1 and TRBJ2-2; TCRdb outputs TRBD2, but without DNA this stays unchecked. The CDR3 totals 16 residues. Per the germline V gene, CDR1 is SQVTM and CDR2 is ANQGSEA. CDR3 protein: CSVELAGGSNTGELFF.

The chain joins TRBV10-2 to TRBJ2-2. Germline V gene lookup returns CDR1 WSHSY and CDR2 SAAADI. This CDR3 has 12 residues. This CDR3 is CASRVGGGELFF.

V is TRBV4-1 and J is TRBJ2-1; TCRdb outputs TRBD2, but without DNA this stays unchecked. CDR3 length equals 17 residues. Germline loops: CDR1 MGHRA, CDR2 YSYEKL. The CDR3 sequence: CASSRGLAGGSYNEQFF.

This chain links TRBV2 with TRBJ1-2; TCRdb reports TRBD1, a call that lacks DNA to check it against. CDR3 length equals 15 residues. Germline V gives CDR1 SNHLY, CDR2 FYNNEI. CDR3: CASSGGQGRGYGCTF.

J is TRBJ1-4 and V is TRBV12-3 or TRBV12-4; the D gene TCRdb calls, TRBD1, cannot be checked with no DNA. CDR3 size: 18 residues. The CDR3 protein is CASSLFRDSSSTNEKLFF.

The chain recombines TRBV20-1 with TRBJ1-1; TCRdb reports TRBD1, a call that lacks DNA to check it against. This CDR3 spans 13 amino acids. Per the germline V gene, CDR1 is DFQATT and CDR2 is SNEGSKA (reference sequence). The CDR3 here is CSAPGWGPHEAFF.

This CDR3 is CASSQDGGGGYNEQFF. This sequence joins TRBV4-2 and TRBJ2-1; checking the TCRdb D call of TRBD1 is not possible without DNA. This CDR3 is built from 16 residues. Per the germline V gene, CDR1 is LGHNA and CDR2 is YNFKEQ.

V usage is TRBV24-1 and J usage is TRBJ1-1; checking the TCRdb D call of TRBD1 is not possible without DNA. The germline gives CDR1 KGHDR, CDR2 SFDVKD. The CDR3 is 12 residues long. This chain's CDR3 is CAARDRDTEAFF.

The rearrangement uses TRBV4-2 and TRBJ2-7; there is no DNA to check the TCRdb D call of TRBD2. Germline V gene sequence: CDR1 LGHNA, CDR2 YNFKEQ. The CDR3 has 14 amino acids. This CDR3 reads CASSQEWGLNEQYF.

The chain employs TRBV29-1 and TRBJ1-2; with no DNA, the TCRdb D assignment of TRBD1 cannot be verified. The CDR3 is 15 amino acids. Germline loops: CDR1 SQVTM, CDR2 ANQGSEA. The CDR3: CSVGTGQGPNYGYTF.

The V gene is TRBV11-2, the J gene TRBJ2-7. Germline CDR1 and CDR2: SGHAT and FQNNGV. The CDR3 length is 15 residues. The CDR3 protein is CASSFLDGPSYEQYF.

V usage is TRBV5-1 and J usage is TRBJ1-1; the D gene TCRdb calls, TRBD1, cannot be checked with no DNA. The CDR3 is 16 amino acids. Germline CDR1 and CDR2: SGHRS and YFSETQ. CDR3 residues: CASSHGQGASNFEAFF. The full variable domain, rest sourced from reference TRBV5-1 and TRBJ1-1, is KAGVTQTPRYLIKTRGQQVTLSCSPISGHRSVSWYQQTPGQGLQFLFEYFSETQRNKGNFPGRFSGRQFSNSRSEMNVSTLELGDSALYLCASSHGQGASNFEAFFGQGTRLTVV.